This T cell receptor (beta chain) is drawn from a study of T cells after yellow fever vaccination. Background on the study: When fractions had low cell numbers, they were prepared with SMART-Seq v4 Ultra Low Input. General study findings and limits: Post-booster repertoires contained most primary-vaccination clones again (approximately 95% CD4, around 88% CD8).

It was through 5'RACE template switching that TCR cDNA was made, with a universal primer site and UMIs added. In TCRdb, the 5' RACE reads were re-called with MiXCR into one record per CDR3 protein. The sample lists around 590,000 distinct CDR3 sequences; roughly an eighth were seen once. As regards this clonotype: The antigen is unknown.

The CDR3 spans 11 residues. Germline assignment: CDR1 DFQATT and CDR2 SNEGSKA (reference sequence). The V and J ends lost 7 bases and 5 bases respectively, with 10 bases between them. The sequence came from a man aged 25 to 45 who received the YFV17D yellow fever vaccine. The chain recombines TRBV20-1 with TRBJ2-3; D remains ambiguous. This material consisted of PBMCs, taken on the day of the yellow fever booster vaccination. In nucleotides, the CDR3 is TGCAGTGGGAAAGAAATAGATACGCAGTATTTT. This sequence encodes CSGKEIDTQYF.